This T cell receptor beta chain is drawn from a study of cytomegalovirus exposure and HLA in healthy donors. The CDR3 totals 16 residues. CDR1 is SSHAT, CDR2 FNYEAQ, per germline (reference sequence). Some clones are missing from TCRdb's copy, which holds only in-frame ones; the method was immunoSEQ multiplex PCR. The table lists nearly 200,000 clones, approximately 82% of them singletons. There are a few counts of this clone. The germline gene is not matched at one end of the junction; a read error may be the cause. This TCR was sampled from a woman aged 25 to 39 in good health and CMV-seropositive. The chain links TRBV7-7 to TRBJ1-5; no firm D call. The sequenced sample was PBMCs. CDR3: CASSLKSTASFQPQHF. The CDR3 DNA reads TGTGCTAGCAGCTTAAAATCAACCGCGTCCTTCCAGCCCCAGCATTTT.